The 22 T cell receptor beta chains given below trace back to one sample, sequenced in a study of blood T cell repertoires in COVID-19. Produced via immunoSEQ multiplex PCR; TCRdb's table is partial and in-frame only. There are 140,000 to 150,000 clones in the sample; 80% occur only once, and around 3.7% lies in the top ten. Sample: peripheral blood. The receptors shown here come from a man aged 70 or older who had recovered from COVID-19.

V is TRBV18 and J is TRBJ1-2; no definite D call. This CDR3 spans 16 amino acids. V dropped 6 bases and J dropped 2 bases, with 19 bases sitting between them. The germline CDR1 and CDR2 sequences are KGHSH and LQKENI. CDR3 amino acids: CASSTLFLRSNYGYTF. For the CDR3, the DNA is TGTGCCAGCTCCACTCTTTTTTTAAGATCGAACTATGGCTACACCTTC.

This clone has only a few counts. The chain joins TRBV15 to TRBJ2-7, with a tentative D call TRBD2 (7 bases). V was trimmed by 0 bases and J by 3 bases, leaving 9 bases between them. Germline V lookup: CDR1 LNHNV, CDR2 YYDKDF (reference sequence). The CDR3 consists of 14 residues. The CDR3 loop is CATSRDRGGYEQYF. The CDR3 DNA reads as TGTGCCACCAGCAGAGATAGGGGGGGCTACGAGCAGTACTTC.

CDR3 protein: CSASVRSTSTDTQYF. CDR3 nucleotide sequence: TGCAGTGCTAGTGTCCGATCTACTAGCACAGATACGCAGTATTTT. J is TRBJ2-3 and V is TRBV20-1; no clear D gene. This CDR3 spans 15 amino acids. V lost 3 bases to trimming and J lost 0 bases, with 13 bases between them. Germline V gene sequence: CDR1 DFQATT, CDR2 SNEGSKA (reference sequence).

CDR3 in DNA: TGTGCCAGCAGTACCACATCCTTCGGGGCCAACGTCCTGACTTTC. This codes for CASSTTSFGANVLTF. V and J are TRBV28 and TRBJ2-6; D ambiguous. Germline V lookup: CDR1 MDHEN, CDR2 SYDVKM. With 5 bases removed from V and 4 bases from J, the gap between germline ends came to 12 bases. This CDR3 is built from 15 residues.

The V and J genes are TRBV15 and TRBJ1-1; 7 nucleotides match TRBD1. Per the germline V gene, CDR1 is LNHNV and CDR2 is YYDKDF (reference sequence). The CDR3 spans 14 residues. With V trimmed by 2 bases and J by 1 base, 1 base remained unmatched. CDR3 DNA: TGTGCCACCAGCAGATGGACAGGGAACACTGAAGCTTTCTTT. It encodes CATSRWTGNTEAFF.

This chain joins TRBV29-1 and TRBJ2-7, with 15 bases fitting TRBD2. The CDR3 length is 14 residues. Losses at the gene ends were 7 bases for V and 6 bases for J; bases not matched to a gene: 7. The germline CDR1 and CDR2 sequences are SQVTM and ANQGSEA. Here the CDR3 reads CSGRTSGRAGEQYF. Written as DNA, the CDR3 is TGCAGCGGCCGGACTAGCGGGAGGGCCGGCGAGCAGTACTTC.

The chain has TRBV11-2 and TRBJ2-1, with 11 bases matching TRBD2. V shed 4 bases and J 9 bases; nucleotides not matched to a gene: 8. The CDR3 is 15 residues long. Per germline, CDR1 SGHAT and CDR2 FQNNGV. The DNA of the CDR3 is TGTGCCAGCAGCTCCGGGACTAGCGGAAACGGTGAGCAGTTCTTC. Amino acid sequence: CASSSGTSGNGEQFF.

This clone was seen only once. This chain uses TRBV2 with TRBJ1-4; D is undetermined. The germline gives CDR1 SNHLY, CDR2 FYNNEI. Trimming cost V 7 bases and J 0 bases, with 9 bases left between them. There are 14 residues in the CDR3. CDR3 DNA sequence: TGTGCCAGCACTAGGTACTCAACTAATGAAAAACTGTTTTTT. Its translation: CASTRYSTNEKLFF.

Here the CDR3 reads CASSPRYSGRADEQFF. The CDR3 coding sequence is TGTGCCAGCTCACCACGGTATAGCGGGAGGGCCGATGAGCAGTTCTTC. The chain employs TRBV18 and TRBJ2-1; 11 bases are shared with TRBD2. This CDR3 comprises 16 residues. CDR1 is KGHSH, CDR2 LQKENI, per germline. The junction had 7 bases not matched to a gene; V was cut back by 1 base and J by 8 bases. Supplemented by reference TRBV18 and TRBJ2-1, the full variable domain reads NAGVMQNPRHLVRRRGQEARLRCSPMKGHSHVYWYRQLPEEGLKFMVYLQKENIIDESGMPKERFSAEFPKEGPSILRIQQVVRGDSAAYFCASSPRYSGRADEQFFGPGTRLTVL.

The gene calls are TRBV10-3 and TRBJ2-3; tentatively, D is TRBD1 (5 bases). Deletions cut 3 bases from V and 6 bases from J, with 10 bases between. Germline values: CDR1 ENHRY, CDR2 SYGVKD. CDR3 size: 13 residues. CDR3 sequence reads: CAISERGGDTQYF. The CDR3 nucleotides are TGTGCCATCAGTGAAAGGGGTGGGGATACGCAGTATTTT.

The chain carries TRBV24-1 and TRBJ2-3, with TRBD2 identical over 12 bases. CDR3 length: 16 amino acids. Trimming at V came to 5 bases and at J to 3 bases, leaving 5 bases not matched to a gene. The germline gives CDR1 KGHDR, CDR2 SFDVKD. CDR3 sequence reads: CATSGPSGRGTDTQYF. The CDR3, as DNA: TGTGCCACCAGTGGCCCTAGCGGGAGGGGAACAGATACGCAGTATTTT.

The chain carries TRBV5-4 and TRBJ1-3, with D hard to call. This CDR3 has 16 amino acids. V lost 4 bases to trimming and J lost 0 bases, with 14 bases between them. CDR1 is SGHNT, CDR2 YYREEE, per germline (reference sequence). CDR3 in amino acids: CASSPGDTLSGNTIYF. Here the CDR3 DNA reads TGTGCCAGCAGCCCAGGCGATACGCTCTCTGGAAACACCATATATTTT. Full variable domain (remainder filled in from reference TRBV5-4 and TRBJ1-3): ETGVTQSPTHLIKTRGQQVTLRCSSQSGHNTVSWYQQALGQGPQFIFQYYREEENGRGNFPPRFSGLQFPNYSSELNVNALELDDSALYLCASSPGDTLSGNTIYFGEGSWLTVV.

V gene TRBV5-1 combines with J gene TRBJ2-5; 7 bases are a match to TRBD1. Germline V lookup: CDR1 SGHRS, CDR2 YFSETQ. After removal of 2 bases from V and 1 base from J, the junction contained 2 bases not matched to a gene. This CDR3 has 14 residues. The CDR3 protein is CASSFDRVQETQYF. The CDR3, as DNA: TGCGCCAGCAGCTTCGACAGGGTCCAAGAGACCCAGTACTTC.

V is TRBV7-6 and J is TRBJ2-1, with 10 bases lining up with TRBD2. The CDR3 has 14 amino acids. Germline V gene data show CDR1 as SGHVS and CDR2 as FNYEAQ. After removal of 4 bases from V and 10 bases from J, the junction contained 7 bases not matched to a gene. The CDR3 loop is CASSYRLAGLEQFF. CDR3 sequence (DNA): TGTGCCAGCAGCTATCGACTAGCGGGTTTGGAGCAGTTCTTC.

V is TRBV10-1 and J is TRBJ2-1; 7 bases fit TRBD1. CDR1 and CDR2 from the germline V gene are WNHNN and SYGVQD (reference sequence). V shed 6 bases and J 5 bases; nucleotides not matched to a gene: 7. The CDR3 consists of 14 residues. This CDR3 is CASSPQGIHNEQFF. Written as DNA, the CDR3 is TGCGCCAGCAGCCCACAGGGGATCCACAATGAGCAGTTCTTC.

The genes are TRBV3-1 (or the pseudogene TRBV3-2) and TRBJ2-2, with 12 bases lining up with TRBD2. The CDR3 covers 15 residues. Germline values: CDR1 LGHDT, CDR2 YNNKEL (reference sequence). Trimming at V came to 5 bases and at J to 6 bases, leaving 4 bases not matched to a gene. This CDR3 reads CASSALAGGAGELFF. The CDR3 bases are TGTGCCAGCAGCGCACTAGCGGGAGGTGCCGGGGAGCTGTTTTTT.

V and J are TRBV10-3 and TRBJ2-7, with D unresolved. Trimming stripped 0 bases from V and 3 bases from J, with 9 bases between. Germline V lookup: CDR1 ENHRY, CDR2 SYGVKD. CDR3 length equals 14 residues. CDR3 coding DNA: TGTGCCATCAGTGAGTCGTTCTACAGCTACGAGCAGTACTTC. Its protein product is CAISESFYSYEQYF.

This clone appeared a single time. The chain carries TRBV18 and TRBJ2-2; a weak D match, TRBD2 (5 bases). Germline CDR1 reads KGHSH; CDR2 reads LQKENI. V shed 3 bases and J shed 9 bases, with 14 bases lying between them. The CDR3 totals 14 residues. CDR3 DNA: TGTGCCAGCTCACCTACTAGGATGGTGCGGGAGCTGTTTTTT. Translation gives CASSPTRMVRELFF. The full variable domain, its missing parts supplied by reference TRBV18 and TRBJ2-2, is NAGVMQNPRHLVRRRGQEARLRCSPMKGHSHVYWYRQLPEEGLKFMVYLQKENIIDESGMPKERFSAEFPKEGPSILRIQQVVRGDSAAYFCASSPTRMVRELFFGEGSRLTVL.

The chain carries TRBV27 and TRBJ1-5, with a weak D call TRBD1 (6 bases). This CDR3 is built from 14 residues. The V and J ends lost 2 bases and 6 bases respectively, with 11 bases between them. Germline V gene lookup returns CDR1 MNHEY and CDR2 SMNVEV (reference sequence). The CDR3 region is CASSLIQGGQPQHF. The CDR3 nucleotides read TGTGCCAGCAGTTTAATACAAGGGGGTCAGCCCCAGCATTTT.

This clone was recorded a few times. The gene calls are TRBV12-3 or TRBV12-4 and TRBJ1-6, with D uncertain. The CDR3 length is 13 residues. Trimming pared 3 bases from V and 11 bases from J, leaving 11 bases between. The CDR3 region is CASSFRKRPPLHF. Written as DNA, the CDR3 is TGTGCCAGCAGTTTCCGGAAGAGGCCACCCCTCCACTTT.

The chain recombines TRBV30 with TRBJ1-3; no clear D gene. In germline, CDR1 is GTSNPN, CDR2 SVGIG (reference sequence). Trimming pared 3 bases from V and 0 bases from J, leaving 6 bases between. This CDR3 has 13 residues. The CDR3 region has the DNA TGTGCCTGGAGCGGTTTCTCTGGAAACACCATATATTTT. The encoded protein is CAWSGFSGNTIYF. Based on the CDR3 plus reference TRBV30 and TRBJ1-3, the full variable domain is SQTIHQWPATLVQPVGSPLSLECTVEGTSNPNLYWYRQAAGRGLQLLFYSVGIGQISSEVPQNLSASRPQDRQFILSSKKLLLSDSGFYLCAWSGFSGNTIYFGEGSWLTVV.

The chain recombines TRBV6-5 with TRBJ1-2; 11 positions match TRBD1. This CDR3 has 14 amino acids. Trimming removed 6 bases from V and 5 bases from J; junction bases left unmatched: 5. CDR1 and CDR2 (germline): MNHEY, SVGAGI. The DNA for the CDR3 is TGTGCCAGCAGGGCGGACAGGGGGCTTTATGGCTACACCTTC. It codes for CASRADRGLYGYTF.